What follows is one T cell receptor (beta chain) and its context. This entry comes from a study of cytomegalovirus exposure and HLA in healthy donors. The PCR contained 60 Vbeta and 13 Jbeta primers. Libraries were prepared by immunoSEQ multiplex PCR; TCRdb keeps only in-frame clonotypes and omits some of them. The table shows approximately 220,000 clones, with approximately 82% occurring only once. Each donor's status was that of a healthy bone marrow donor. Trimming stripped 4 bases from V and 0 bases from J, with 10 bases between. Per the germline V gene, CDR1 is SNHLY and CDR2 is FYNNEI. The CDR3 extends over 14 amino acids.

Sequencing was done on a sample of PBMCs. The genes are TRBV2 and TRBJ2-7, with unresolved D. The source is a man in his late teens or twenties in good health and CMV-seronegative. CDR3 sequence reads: CASSAVRSSYEQYF. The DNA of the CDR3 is TGTGCCAGCAGTGCGGTTAGGAGCTCCTACGAGCAGTACTTC.